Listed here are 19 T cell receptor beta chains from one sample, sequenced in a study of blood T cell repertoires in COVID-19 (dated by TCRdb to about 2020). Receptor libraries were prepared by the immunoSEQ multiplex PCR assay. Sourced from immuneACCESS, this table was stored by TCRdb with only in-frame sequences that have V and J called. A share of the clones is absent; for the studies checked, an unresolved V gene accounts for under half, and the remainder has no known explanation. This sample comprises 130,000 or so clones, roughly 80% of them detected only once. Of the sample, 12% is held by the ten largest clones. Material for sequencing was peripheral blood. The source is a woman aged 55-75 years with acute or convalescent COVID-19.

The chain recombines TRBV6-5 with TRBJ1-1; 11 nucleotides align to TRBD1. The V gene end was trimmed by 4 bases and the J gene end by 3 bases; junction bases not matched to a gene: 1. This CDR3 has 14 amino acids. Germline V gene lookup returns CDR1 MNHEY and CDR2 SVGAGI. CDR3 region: CASSWTGGHTEAFF. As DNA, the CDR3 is TGTGCCAGCAGTTGGACAGGGGGCCACACTGAAGCTTTCTTT.

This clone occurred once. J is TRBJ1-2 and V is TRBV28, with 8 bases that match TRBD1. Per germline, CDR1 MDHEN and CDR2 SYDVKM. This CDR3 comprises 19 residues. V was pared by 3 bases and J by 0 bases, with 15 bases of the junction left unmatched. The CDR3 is CASSFPPGQGNFPNYGYTF. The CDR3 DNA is TGTGCCAGCAGTTTCCCCCCCGGACAGGGAAACTTCCCTAACTATGGCTACACCTTC.

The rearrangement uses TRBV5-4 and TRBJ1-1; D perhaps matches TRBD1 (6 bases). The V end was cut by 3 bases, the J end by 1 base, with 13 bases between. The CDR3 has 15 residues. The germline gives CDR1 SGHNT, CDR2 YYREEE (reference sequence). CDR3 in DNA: TGTGCCAGCAGCTGGGCGGGGGCGCGGAACACTGAAGCTTTCTTT. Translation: CASSWAGARNTEAFF.

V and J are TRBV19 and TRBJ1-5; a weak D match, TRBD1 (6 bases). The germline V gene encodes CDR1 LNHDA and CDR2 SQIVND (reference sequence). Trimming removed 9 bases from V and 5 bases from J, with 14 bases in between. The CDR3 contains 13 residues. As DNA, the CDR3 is TGTGCCAGCCGGGACAAGCCATATCAGCCCCAGCATTTT. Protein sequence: CASRDKPYQPQHF.

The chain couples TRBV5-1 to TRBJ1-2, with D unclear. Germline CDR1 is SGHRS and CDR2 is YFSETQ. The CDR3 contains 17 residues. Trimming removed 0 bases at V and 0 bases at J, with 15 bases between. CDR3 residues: CASSLDGVGRSNYGYTF. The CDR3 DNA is TGCGCCAGCAGCTTGGACGGGGTTGGACGTTCTAACTATGGCTACACCTTC.

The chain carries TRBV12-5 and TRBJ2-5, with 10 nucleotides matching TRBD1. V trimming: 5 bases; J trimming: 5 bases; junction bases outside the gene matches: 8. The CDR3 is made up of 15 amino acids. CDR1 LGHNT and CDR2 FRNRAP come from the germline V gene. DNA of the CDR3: TGTGCTAGTGGTCCGGGACAGGGGATGTCGGAGACCCAGTACTTC. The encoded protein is CASGPGQGMSETQYF.

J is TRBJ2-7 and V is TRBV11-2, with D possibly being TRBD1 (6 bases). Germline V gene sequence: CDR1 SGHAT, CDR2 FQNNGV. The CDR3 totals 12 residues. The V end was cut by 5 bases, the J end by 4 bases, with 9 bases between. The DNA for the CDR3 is TGTGCCAGCAGCCCCCAGGGGTACGAGCAGTACTTC. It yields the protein CASSPQGYEQYF.

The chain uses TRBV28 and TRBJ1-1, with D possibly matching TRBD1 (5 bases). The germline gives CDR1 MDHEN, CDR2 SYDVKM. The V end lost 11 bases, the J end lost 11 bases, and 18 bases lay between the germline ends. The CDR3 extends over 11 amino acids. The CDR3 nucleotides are TGTGCCTGCCGGGGGTCAGGGTTTGCTTTCTTT. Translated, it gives CACRGSGFAFF.

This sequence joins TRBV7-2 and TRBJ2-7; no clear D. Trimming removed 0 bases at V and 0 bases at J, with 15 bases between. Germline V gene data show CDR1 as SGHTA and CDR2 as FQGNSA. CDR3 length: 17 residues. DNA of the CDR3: TGTGCCAGCAGCTTAGCAAGTTTTACAGCCGTCTCCTACGAGCAGTACTTC. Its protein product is CASSLASFTAVSYEQYF. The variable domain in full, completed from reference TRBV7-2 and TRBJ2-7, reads GAGVSQSPSNKVTEKGKDVELRCDPISGHTALYWYRQSLGQGLEFLIYFQGNSAPDKSGLPSDRFSAERTGGSVSTLTIQRTQQEDSAVYLCASSLASFTAVSYEQYFGPGTRLTVT.

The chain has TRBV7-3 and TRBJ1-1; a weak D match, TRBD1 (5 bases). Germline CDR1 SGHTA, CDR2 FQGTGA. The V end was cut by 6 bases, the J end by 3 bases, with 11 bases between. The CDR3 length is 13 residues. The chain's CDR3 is CASSKGAYTEAFF. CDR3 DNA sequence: TGTGCCAGCAGTAAAGGGGCGTACACTGAAGCTTTCTTT.

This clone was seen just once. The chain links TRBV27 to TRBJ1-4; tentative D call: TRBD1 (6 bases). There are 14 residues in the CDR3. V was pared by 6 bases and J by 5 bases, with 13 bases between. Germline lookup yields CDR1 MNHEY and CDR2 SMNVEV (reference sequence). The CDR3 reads CASRADSRNEKLFF. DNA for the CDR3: TGTGCCAGCAGAGCGGACAGTCGAAATGAAAAACTGTTTTTT. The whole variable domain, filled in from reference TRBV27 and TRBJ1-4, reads EAQVTQNPRYLITVTGKKLTVTCSQNMNHEYMSWYRQDPGLGLRQIYYSMNVEVTDKGDVPEGYKVSRKEKRNFPLILESPSPNQTSLYFCASRADSRNEKLFFGSGTQLSVL.

The CDR3 spells CASSQDLRFAEAFF. The CDR3 DNA sequence: TGTGCCAGCAGCCAAGATCTCAGATTCGCAGAAGCTTTCTTT. The chain links TRBV3-1 (or the pseudogene TRBV3-2) to TRBJ1-1; unclear D gene. With 0 bases removed from V and 8 bases from J, the gap between germline ends came to 13 bases. This CDR3 region has 14 residues. Germline values: CDR1 LGHDT, CDR2 YNNKEL (reference sequence).

The CDR3 nucleotides read TGTGCCAGCAGCCGTGGTTGGGACAGGGATTTTCAGCCCCAGCATTTT. Amino acids: CASSRGWDRDFQPQHF. The V gene is TRBV7-6, the J gene TRBJ1-5, with 9 bases matching TRBD1. The germline V gene has CDR1 SGHVS and CDR2 FNYEAQ. This CDR3 is 16 amino acids long. V was pared by 5 bases and J by 6 bases, with 11 bases of the junction left unmatched. The whole variable domain, filled in from reference TRBV7-6 and TRBJ1-5, reads GAGVSQSPRYKVTKRGQDVALRCDPISGHVSLYWYRQALGQGPEFLTYFNYEAQQDKSGLPNDRFSAERPEGSISTLTIQRTEQRDSAMYRCASSRGWDRDFQPQHFGDGTRLSIL.

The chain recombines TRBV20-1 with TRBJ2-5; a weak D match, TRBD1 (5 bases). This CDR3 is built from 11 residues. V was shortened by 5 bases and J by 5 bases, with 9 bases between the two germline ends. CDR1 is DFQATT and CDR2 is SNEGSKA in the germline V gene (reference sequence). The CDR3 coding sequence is TGCAGTGCTTCAGGGTACGAGACCCAGTACTTC. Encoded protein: CSASGYETQYF.

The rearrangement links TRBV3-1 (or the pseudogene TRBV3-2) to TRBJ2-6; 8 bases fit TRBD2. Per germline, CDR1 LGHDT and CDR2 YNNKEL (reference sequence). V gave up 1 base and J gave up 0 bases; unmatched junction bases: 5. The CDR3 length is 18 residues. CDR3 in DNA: TGTGCCAGCAGCCAAGTTACAGGGACTAGCTCTGGGGCCAACGTCCTGACTTTC. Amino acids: CASSQVTGTSSGANVLTF.

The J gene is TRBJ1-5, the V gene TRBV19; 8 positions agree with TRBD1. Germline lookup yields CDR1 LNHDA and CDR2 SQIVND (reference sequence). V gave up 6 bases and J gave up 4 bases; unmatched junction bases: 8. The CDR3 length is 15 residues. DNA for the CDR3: TGTGCCAGTAGCCCTAGGACAGGGCCAAATCAGCCCCAGCATTTT. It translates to CASSPRTGPNQPQHF.

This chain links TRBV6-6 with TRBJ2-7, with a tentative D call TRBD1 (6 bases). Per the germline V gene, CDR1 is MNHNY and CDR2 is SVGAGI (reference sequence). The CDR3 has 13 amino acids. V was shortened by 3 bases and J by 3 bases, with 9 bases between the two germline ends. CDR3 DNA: TGTGCCAGCAGTTATGGGACAAGCTACGAGCAGTACGTC. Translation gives CASSYGTSYEQYV.

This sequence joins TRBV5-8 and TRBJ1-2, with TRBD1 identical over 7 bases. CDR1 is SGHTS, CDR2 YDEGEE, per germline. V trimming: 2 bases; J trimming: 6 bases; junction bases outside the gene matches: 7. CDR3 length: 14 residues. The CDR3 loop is CASSFQDRVDGYTF. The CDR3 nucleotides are TGTGCCAGCAGCTTCCAAGACAGGGTGGATGGCTACACCTTC. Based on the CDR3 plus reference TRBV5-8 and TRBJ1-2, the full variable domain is EAGVTQSPTHLIKTRGQQATLRCSPISGHTSVYWYQQALGLGLQFLLWYDEGEERNRGNFPPRFSGRQFPNYSSELNVNALELEDSALYLCASSFQDRVDGYTFGSGTRLTVV.

CDR3 protein: CASSAGTVLRRDTEAFF. CDR3 nucleotide sequence: TGTGCCAGTAGTGCCGGGACAGTGCTTCGGAGGGACACTGAAGCTTTCTTT. The V gene is TRBV19, the J gene TRBJ1-1; 7 nucleotides line up with TRBD1. The CDR3 sequence is 17 residues long. Germline CDR1 LNHDA, CDR2 SQIVND (reference sequence). V lost 5 bases to trimming and J lost 3 bases; unmatched junction nucleotides: 15.